This TCR beta chain comes out of a study of cytomegalovirus exposure and HLA in healthy donors. V gave up 8 bases and J gave up 2 bases, with 11 bases separating them. The CDR3 consists of 13 residues. Per germline, CDR1 ENHRY and CDR2 SYGVKD. Points on this clone: Its antigen is not identified.

Vbeta (60) and Jbeta (13) primers were used in the PCR. TCRdb's copy holds only in-frame clones and misses some; the assay was immunoSEQ multiplex PCR. The data show 65,000 to 90,000 clones, less than 80% seen once. Study results and caveats: Later analysis identified 16,000 or so TCR beta sequences associated with HLA alleles, using a false discovery rate threshold of 0.05.

The sequence derives from a woman between 40 and 50 years old in good health and CMV-seropositive. Sequencing was done on a sample of PBMCs. The V and J genes are TRBV10-3 and TRBJ2-3; D may be TRBD2 (6 bases). The CDR3 coding sequence is TGTGCCATCGGCCGGGGGTACACAGATACGCAGTATTTT. This gives the protein CAIGRGYTDTQYF.